These 27 T cell receptor beta chains originate from one sample sequenced in a study of blood T cell repertoires in COVID-19. Clones were read by immunoSEQ multiplex PCR, and TCRdb kept only the in-frame ones, dropping some. The sample holds more than 250,000 clones, 92% seen once. Sequences were obtained from PBMCs or T cells enriched from blood (not recorded which). All receptors come from a woman in her 30s who had recovered from COVID-19.

Turning to this clone: Other DNA sequences from this sample encode an identical CDR3 as well. This chain's CDR3 is CASSSTGAGNTIYF. CDR3 in DNA: TGTGCCAGCAGTTCGACAGGGGCTGGAAACACCATATATTTT. The V gene is TRBV28, the J gene TRBJ1-3; 8 bases are a match to TRBD1. J was trimmed by 2 bases and V by 4 bases; bases with no gene match: 1. The V gene's germline CDR1 is MDHEN and CDR2 SYDVKM. The CDR3 is made up of 14 amino acids.

The sample holds one count of this clone. The chain joins TRBV9 to TRBJ2-5; 14 bases map to TRBD2. The germline V gene has CDR1 SGDLS and CDR2 YYNGEE. The CDR3 extends over 16 amino acids. After removal of 2 bases from V and 3 bases from J, the junction contained 3 bases not matched to a gene. The CDR3 protein is CASSVGTSGREETQYF. In DNA form, the CDR3 reads TGTGCCAGCAGCGTGGGGACTAGCGGGAGAGAAGAGACCCAGTACTTC.

DNA of the CDR3: TGTGCCAGCAGCCCGCGACAGGTCACAGATACGCAGTATTTT. Residues: CASSPRQVTDTQYF. V and J are TRBV7-2 and TRBJ2-3, with TRBD1 as a possible D gene (6 bases). CDR1 SGHTA and CDR2 FQGNSA come from the germline V gene. Trimming took off 5 bases at V and 2 bases at J, with 11 bases between the two ends. The CDR3 totals 14 residues.

The gene calls are TRBV7-3 and TRBJ2-5; TRBD1 aligns across 9 bases. CDR1 SGHTA and CDR2 FQGTGA come from the germline V gene. CDR3 length equals 15 residues. V gave up 2 bases and J gave up 5 bases; unmatched junction bases: 6. CDR3 residues: CASSLSDRGHETQYF. The CDR3 coding sequence is TGTGCCAGCAGCTTATCGGACAGGGGCCACGAGACCCAGTACTTC.

In its sample, this clone was seen once. This sequence joins TRBV7-2 and TRBJ2-1, with 10 bases lining up with TRBD1. Germline-derived CDR1 and CDR2 are SGHTA and FQGNSA. The CDR3 is 15 amino acids. After removal of 5 bases from V and 4 bases from J, the junction contained 5 bases not matched to a gene. The chain's CDR3 is CASSRDRGRYNEQFF. CDR3 nucleotide sequence: TGTGCCAGCAGCCGGGACAGGGGTCGATACAATGAGCAGTTCTTC.

The rearrangement joins TRBV3-1 (or the pseudogene TRBV3-2) to TRBJ1-2, with 8 bases aligning to TRBD1. Germline trimming cut 0 bases from V and 4 bases from J; bases unmatched to any gene: 7. From germline, CDR1 is LGHDT and CDR2 YNNKEL (reference sequence). The CDR3 contains 16 residues. The CDR3 DNA is TGTGCCAGCAGCCAAGATCGAACAGGGGGTATCTATGGCTACACCTTC. It codes for CASSQDRTGGIYGYTF.

The gene calls are TRBV25-1 and TRBJ1-5, with D maybe TRBD1 (5 bases). V lost 3 bases and J lost 5, with 8 bases in between. This CDR3 spans 13 amino acids. CDR1 is MGHDK and CDR2 is SYGVNS in the germline V gene. CDR3 amino acids: CASSEGGDQPQHF. Written as DNA, the CDR3 is TGTGCCAGCAGTGAGGGGGGGGATCAGCCCCAGCATTTT.

This chain connects TRBV5-1 to TRBJ2-7; TRBD2 aligns across 12 bases. The germline gives CDR1 SGHRS, CDR2 YFSETQ. CDR3 length equals 15 residues. Unmatched junction bases numbered 5, after V lost 4 bases and J lost 3 bases. The CDR3 nucleotides are TGCGCCAGCAGCCTGACTAGCGGGAGTATCTACGAGCAGTACTTC. Its protein product is CASSLTSGSIYEQYF.

This chain joins TRBV7-9 and TRBJ1-1, with unresolved D. V was shortened by 1 base and J by 3 bases, with 6 bases between the two germline ends. Germline V gene sequence: CDR1 SEHNR, CDR2 FQNEAQ (reference sequence). This CDR3 contains 13 residues. CDR3 in amino acids: CASSLVEDTEAFF. The CDR3 bases are TGTGCCAGCAGCTTAGTAGAGGACACTGAAGCTTTCTTT.

This sequence joins TRBV7-8 and TRBJ1-1; 8 positions match TRBD1. J gave up 3 bases and V 5 bases, and 5 bases lay outside the gene matches. The CDR3 loop spans 14 amino acids. Germline V lookup: CDR1 SGHVS, CDR2 FQNEAQ. CDR3 protein: CASSPDRGDTEAFF. CDR3 sequence (DNA): TGTGCCAGCAGCCCAGACAGGGGAGACACTGAAGCTTTCTTT.

V and J are TRBV6-5 and TRBJ2-3, with D perhaps matching TRBD2 (5 bases). The length of the CDR3 is 14 residues. The germline V gene has CDR1 MNHEY and CDR2 SVGAGI. Trimming took off 7 bases at V and 0 bases at J, with 11 bases between the two ends. CDR3 region: CASTRGSSTDTQYF. DNA for the CDR3: TGTGCCAGCACCCGGGGTTCTAGCACAGATACGCAGTATTTT.

J is TRBJ1-1 and V is TRBV7-2; D gene uncertain. Germline values: CDR1 SGHTA, CDR2 FQGNSA. The CDR3 runs 12 residues. Trimming removed 3 bases from V and 3 bases from J, with 5 bases in between. CDR3: CASSFTHTEAFF. The CDR3 coding sequence is TGTGCCAGCAGCTTTACACACACTGAAGCTTTCTTT. The full variable domain, with the rest looked up from reference TRBV7-2 and TRBJ1-1, is GAGVSQSPSNKVTEKGKDVELRCDPISGHTALYWYRQSLGQGLEFLIYFQGNSAPDKSGLPSDRFSAERTGGSVSTLTIQRTQQEDSAVYLCASSFTHTEAFFGQGTRLTVV.

J is TRBJ2-7 and V is TRBV12-2; the D segment call TRBD2 is taken from the table without a DNA check. TRBV12-2 is a known pseudogene. This CDR3 is built from 16 residues. For the CDR3, the DNA is TGTGCAAGTCGCTTAGGCCCGGGCGGGTGGCCCTACGAGCAGTACTTC. Translation gives CASRLGPGGWPYEQYF.

V and J are TRBV21-1 and TRBJ1-4. TRBV21-1 is given as a pseudogene. The CDR3 sequence is 14 residues long. The CDR3 is CASSKRRVNEKLFF. CDR3 nucleotides: TGTGCCAGCAGCAAAAGGCGGGTTAATGAAAAACTGTTTTTT.

This sequence joins TRBV27 and TRBJ1-2, with a possible D match to TRBD1 (5 bases). This CDR3 has 12 residues. V shed 5 bases and J shed 6 bases, with 10 bases lying between them. In germline, CDR1 is MNHEY, CDR2 SMNVEV (reference sequence). The CDR3: CASSREGDGYTF. The CDR3 DNA follows: TGTGCCAGCAGTAGAGAAGGGGATGGCTACACCTTC.

This clone is a singleton in its sample. The rearrangement links TRBV19 to TRBJ1-2; D remains unclear. The germline V gene has CDR1 LNHDA and CDR2 SQIVND (reference sequence). The germline V and J ends were trimmed by 9 bases and 8 bases, with 10 bases remaining between them. The CDR3 spans 10 residues. CDR3 sequence: CASRKEGYTF. The CDR3 nucleotides are TGTGCCAGCCGAAAGGAGGGCTACACCTTC.

The V gene is TRBV19, the J gene TRBJ1-2; D ambiguous. Germline V CDR1 and CDR2: LNHDA, SQIVND (reference sequence). Trimming shortened V by 6 bases and J by 3 bases, and 11 bases separated the two germline ends. The length of the CDR3 is 13 residues. CDR3 sequence: CASRPATDYGYTF. The CDR3 nucleotides read TGTGCCAGTAGACCAGCGACGGACTATGGCTACACCTTC.

The V gene is TRBV6-5, the J gene TRBJ1-5; D perhaps matches TRBD1 (6 bases). The CDR3 spans 12 residues. CDR1 MNHEY and CDR2 SVGAGI come from the germline V gene. Trimming stripped 9 bases from V and 2 bases from J, with 8 bases between. For the CDR3, the DNA is TGTGCCAGACAGGGTTGCAATCAGCCCCAGCATTTT. Protein: CARQGCNQPQHF.

The genes are TRBV27 and TRBJ2-7, with D possibly TRBD1 on 6 matching bases. Trimming cost V 5 bases and J 5 bases, with 22 bases left between them. The CDR3 length is 16 residues. Germline V gene lookup returns CDR1 MNHEY and CDR2 SMNVEV (reference sequence). CDR3 protein: CASSLPRDTNVDEQYF. The CDR3 region has the DNA TGTGCCAGCAGTCTCCCCCGGGACACGAACGTCGACGAGCAGTACTTC.

The chain has TRBV3-1 (or the pseudogene TRBV3-2) and TRBJ2-1, with D possibly matching TRBD1 (5 bases). This CDR3 has 12 residues. The V and J ends lost 0 bases and 11 bases respectively, with 8 bases between them. Per the germline V gene, CDR1 is LGHDT and CDR2 is YNNKEL (reference sequence). DNA of the CDR3: TGTGCCAGCAGCCAAGAAGACAGAAAGCAGTTCTTC. Translating it yields CASSQEDRKQFF.

The V call is TRBV28, the J call TRBJ1-5, with 7 bases aligning to TRBD1. V lost 5 bases and J lost 5; bases outside the gene matches: 9. CDR3 length equals 15 residues. The germline V gene has CDR1 MDHEN and CDR2 SYDVKM. CDR3 nucleotides: TGTGCCAGCAGTAGCCTGGAGGGACAGTATCAGCCCCAGCATTTT. As protein: CASSSLEGQYQPQHF.

This sequence joins TRBV19 and TRBJ1-6; D is perhaps TRBD1 (6 bases). The CDR3 length is 15 residues. Germline-derived CDR1 and CDR2 are LNHDA and SQIVND (reference sequence). The V gene lost 6 bases and the J gene lost 2 bases, with 11 bases spanning the gap. The CDR3 coding sequence is TGTGCCAGTAGGCCAGGGGTTGCCTATAATTCACCCCTCCACTTT. The encoded protein is CASRPGVAYNSPLHF.

The chain uses TRBV15 and TRBJ1-1; 7 nucleotides agree with TRBD1. With V trimmed by 1 base and J by 8 bases, 1 base remained unmatched. This CDR3 has 12 amino acids. The V gene's germline CDR1 is LNHNV and CDR2 YYDKDF (reference sequence). CDR3 loop: CATSRVGQEAFF. In DNA form, the CDR3 reads TGTGCCACCAGCAGAGTGGGACAGGAAGCTTTCTTT.

The rearrangement uses TRBV6-5 and TRBJ1-1; TRBD1 aligns across 10 bases. Germline V lookup: CDR1 MNHEY, CDR2 SVGAGI. The CDR3 length is 15 residues. V shed 5 bases, J shed 5 bases, and the junction held 8 bases outside the gene matches. CDR3: CASSRDRGRLTEAFF. As DNA, the CDR3 is TGTGCCAGCAGTCGAGACAGGGGGCGGTTGACTGAAGCTTTCTTT.

The chain joins TRBV6-5 to TRBJ2-1; D possibly corresponds to TRBD2 (5 bases). Trimming took off 8 bases at V and 1 base at J, with 6 bases between the two ends. Germline CDR1 and CDR2: MNHEY and SVGAGI. This CDR3 has 12 amino acids. CDR3 nucleotides: TGTGCCAGCTGGAGGTCCTACAATGAGCAGTTCTTC. Translated, it gives CASWRSYNEQFF.

J is TRBJ2-2 and V is TRBV2; the D gene is possibly TRBD1 (6 bases). Germline CDR1 SNHLY, CDR2 FYNNEI. The CDR3 sequence is 13 residues long. The V end lost 6 bases, the J end lost 5 bases, and 10 bases lay between the germline ends. The CDR3 sequence: CASSAGETGELFF. The CDR3 coding sequence is TGTGCCAGCAGCGCAGGGGAGACCGGGGAGCTGTTTTTT.

The chain is built from TRBV6-5 and TRBJ1-6; D unclear. V dropped 0 bases and J dropped 6 bases, with 9 bases sitting between them. Germline V gene data show CDR1 as MNHEY and CDR2 as SVGAGI. This CDR3 spans 15 amino acids. This chain's CDR3 is CASSYSWGGNSPLHF. CDR3 DNA: TGTGCCAGCAGTTACTCCTGGGGAGGTAATTCACCCCTCCACTTT.